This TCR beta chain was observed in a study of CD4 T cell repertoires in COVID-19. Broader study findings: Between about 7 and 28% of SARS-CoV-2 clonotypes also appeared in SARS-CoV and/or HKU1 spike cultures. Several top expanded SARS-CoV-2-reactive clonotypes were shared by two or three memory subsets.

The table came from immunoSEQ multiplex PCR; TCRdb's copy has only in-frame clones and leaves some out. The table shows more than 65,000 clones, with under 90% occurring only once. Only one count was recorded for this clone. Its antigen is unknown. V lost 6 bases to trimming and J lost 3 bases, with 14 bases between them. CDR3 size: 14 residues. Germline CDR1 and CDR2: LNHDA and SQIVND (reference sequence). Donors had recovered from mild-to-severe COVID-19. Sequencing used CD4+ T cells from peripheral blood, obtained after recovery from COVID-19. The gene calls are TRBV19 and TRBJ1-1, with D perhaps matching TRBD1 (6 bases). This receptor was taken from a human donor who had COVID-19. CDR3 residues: CASRQGTPYTEAFF. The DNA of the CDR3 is TGTGCCAGTAGACAGGGAACTCCGTACACTGAAGCTTTCTTT.